The 25 T cell receptor beta chains reported below all come from one sample, sequenced in a study of T cells in Graves' hyperthyroidism and ophthalmopathy. The CDR3 regions of TCR beta were amplified from RNA transcripts. The TCR CDR3 was amplified in a first-round RT-PCR using the HTBI primer set. Via MiXCR, TCRdb re-called the multiplex PCR reads, giving one row per CDR3 protein. This sample yields some 300,000 distinct CDR3 sequences, of which approximately 19% are seen a single time; less than 45% belongs to the top ten. The sample comprised blood. The receptors here all came from a man aged 50 or older with Graves' ophthalmopathy.

The chain recombines TRBV5-4 with TRBJ1-1; 8 positions match TRBD1. The junction had 11 bases not matched to a gene; V was cut back by 4 bases and J by 3 bases. Germline V gene lookup returns CDR1 SGHNT and CDR2 YYREEE (reference sequence). CDR3 size: 16 residues. CDR3 DNA: TGTGCCAGCAGCAAAAATGGACAGGGTGGGGACACTGAAGCTTTCTTT. Protein product: CASSKNGQGGDTEAFF. The complete variable domain, with remaining parts taken from reference TRBV5-4 and TRBJ1-1, reads ETGVTQSPTHLIKTRGQQVTLRCSSQSGHNTVSWYQQALGQGPQFIFQYYREEENGRGNFPPRFSGLQFPNYSSELNVNALELDDSALYLCASSKNGQGGDTEAFFGQGTRLTVV.

This clonotype was found a few times. This chain connects TRBV9 to TRBJ2-7; 7 nucleotides align to TRBD1. The V and J ends lost 0 bases and 7 bases, in that order; junction bases with no gene match: 10. The CDR3 loop spans 15 amino acids. Germline CDR1 reads SGDLS; CDR2 reads YYNGEE. CDR3 sequence: CASSVGSDRNSEQYF. The CDR3 DNA is TGTGCCAGCAGCGTAGGCTCGGACAGGAACTCTGAGCAGTACTTC. The whole variable domain, remainder taken from reference TRBV9 and TRBJ2-7, is DSGVTQTPKHLITATGQRVTLRCSPRSGDLSVYWYQQSLDQGLQFLIQYYNGEERAKGNILERFSAQQFPDLHSELNLSSLELGDSALYFCASSVGSDRNSEQYFGPGTRLTVT.

This clonotype was counted ten times or more. The chain carries TRBV18 and TRBJ2-3; the D is unclear. Trimming removed 3 bases from V and 2 bases from J, with 9 bases in between. CDR1 and CDR2 (germline): KGHSH, LQKENI. The length of the CDR3 is 14 residues. CDR3 sequence reads: CASSPTFHTDTQYF. CDR3 coding DNA: TGTGCCAGCTCACCTACCTTTCACACAGATACGCAGTATTTT.

This clonotype was observed many times. This rearrangement joins TRBV5-8 to TRBJ2-7; no clear D. Looked up from germline, CDR1 is SGHTS and CDR2 is YDEGEE. Trimming took 0 bases from V and 6 from J, leaving 10 bases between them. This CDR3 comprises 13 residues. This CDR3 reads CASSLDEPGEQYF. For the CDR3, the DNA is TGTGCCAGCAGCTTGGACGAGCCCGGCGAGCAGTACTTC.

To note about this clonotype: A much larger clone lies a single base off, so this may be a read error. V is TRBV28 and J is TRBJ2-7, with D tentatively TRBD1 (5 bases). Trimming shortened V by 3 bases and J by 5 bases, and 11 bases separated the two germline ends. The CDR3 spans 13 residues. CDR1 and CDR2 from the germline V gene are MDHEN and SYDVKM. CDR3 protein: CASSFRAWDEQYF. As DNA, the CDR3 is TGTGCCAGCAGTTTCAGGGCTTGGGACGAGCAGTACTTC. The full variable domain, in which reference TRBV28 and TRBJ2-7 provide the parts outside the CDR3, is DVKVTQSSRYLVKRTGEKVFLECVQDMDHENMFWYRQDPGLGLRLIYFSYDVKMKEKGDIPEGYSVSREKKERFSLILESASTNQTSMYLCASSFRAWDEQYFGPGTRLTVT.

This clonotype was counted between two and nine times. The J gene is TRBJ1-2, the V gene TRBV7-8; D not resolved. The V gene's germline CDR1 is SGHVS and CDR2 FQNEAQ. V lost 1 base to trimming and J lost 3 bases, with 12 bases between them. The CDR3 loop spans 15 amino acids. The DNA for the CDR3 is TGTGCCAGCAGCTTAGACAGAGGTGGCGACTATGGCTACACCTTC. Translated: CASSLDRGGDYGYTF.

The chain links TRBV5-1 to TRBJ1-1; D gene uncertain. The CDR3 sequence is 13 residues long. Germline V CDR1 and CDR2: SGHRS, YFSETQ. The germline V and J ends were trimmed by 3 bases and 4 bases, with 10 bases remaining between them. The CDR3 bases are TGCGCCAGCAGCTACCAGAGAGCCACTGAAGCTTTCTTT. Translated: CASSYQRATEAFF.

This clonotype occurred many times. CDR3 coding DNA: TGTGCCAGCAGTGATAGTAGCGGGAGGCTCTACGAGCAGTACTTC. It encodes CASSDSSGRLYEQYF. The gene calls are TRBV2 and TRBJ2-7; 10 nucleotides match TRBD2. V was pared by 3 bases and J by 3 bases, with 5 bases of the junction left unmatched. Germline loops: CDR1 SNHLY, CDR2 FYNNEI. CDR3 size: 15 residues.

The chain recombines TRBV5-1 with TRBJ2-2; 13 positions match TRBD2. With 4 bases clipped from V and 1 base from J, the junction kept 4 bases outside the gene matches. CDR1 and CDR2 (germline): SGHRS, YFSETQ. This CDR3 spans 17 amino acids. The CDR3 spells CASSQTSGRRNTGELFF. CDR3 nucleotide sequence: TGCGCCAGCAGCCAGACTAGCGGGAGGAGGAACACCGGGGAGCTGTTTTTT.

This clonotype was found many times. J is TRBJ2-7 and V is TRBV6-2 or TRBV6-3; possibly TRBD1 for D (5 bases). The germline V gene encodes CDR1 MNHEY and CDR2 SVGEGT. CDR3 length equals 15 residues. V shed 4 bases and J shed 3 bases, with 16 bases lying between them. The CDR3 region is CASSSSLPGLYEQYF. DNA of the CDR3: TGTGCCAGCAGTTCCTCCCTCCCAGGGCTCTACGAGCAGTACTTC.

This clonotype was picked up a small number of times. J is TRBJ2-5 and V is TRBV15; D unclear. Trimming left V 3 bases short and J 4 bases short, with 6 bases between. The CDR3 sequence is 12 residues long. Germline V lookup: CDR1 LNHNV, CDR2 YYDKDF (reference sequence). CDR3 protein: CATSRSLETQYF. The DNA of the CDR3 is TGTGCCACCAGCAGGAGTTTAGAGACCCAGTACTTC.

This clonotype was recorded a few times. V is TRBV20-1 and J is TRBJ2-1; D is unresolved. CDR3 length: 14 amino acids. Germline assignment: CDR1 DFQATT and CDR2 SNEGSKA (reference sequence). Trimming removed 6 bases from V and 0 bases from J, with 12 bases in between. The CDR3 DNA reads TGCAGTGCAAACTTAGTCTCCTCCTACAATGAGCAGTTCTTC. Protein: CSANLVSSYNEQFF.

This clonotype was seen only a few times. The CDR3, as DNA: TGTGCCAGCAGCCAAGATTTGAACTGGGGTTCGGCAGGGAGGCACTATGGCTACACCTTC. Translation gives CASSQDLNWGSAGRHYGYTF. V is TRBV3-1 and J is TRBJ1-2, with a possible D match to TRBD1 (5 bases). The CDR3 is 20 amino acids. Germline values: CDR1 LGHDT, CDR2 YNNKEL (reference sequence). Trimming stripped 0 bases from V and 3 bases from J, with 26 bases between. The entire variable domain, with the rest obtained from reference TRBV3-1 and TRBJ1-2, is as follows: DTAVSQTPKYLVTQMGNDKSIKCEQNLGHDTMYWYKQDSKKFLKIMFSYNNKELIINETVPNRFSPKSPDKAHLNLHINSLELGDSAVYFCASSQDLNWGSAGRHYGYTFGSGTRLTVV.

This clonotype was seen more than once but under ten times. The V call is TRBV27, the J call TRBJ2-7; 7 nucleotides align to TRBD1. This CDR3 spans 13 amino acids. The J segment lost 0 bases and the V segment lost 10 bases, leaving 6 bases of the junction unmatched. Per germline, CDR1 MNHEY and CDR2 SMNVEV (reference sequence). CDR3 in amino acids: CATGGQASYEQYF. In nucleotides, the CDR3 is TGTGCCACCGGAGGACAGGCCTCCTACGAGCAGTACTTC.

This clonotype appeared many times. The chain joins TRBV28 to TRBJ1-1, with 7 bases that match TRBD1. Trimming at V came to 6 bases and at J to 6 bases, leaving 13 bases not matched to a gene. The CDR3 spans 15 residues. Germline values: CDR1 MDHEN, CDR2 SYDVKM. The CDR3: CASSRNRGWTAEAFF. CDR3 coding DNA: TGTGCCAGCAGCCGAAACAGGGGTTGGACGGCTGAAGCTTTCTTT.

The CDR3 sequence is CASSQGREEQFF. The CDR3 DNA follows: TGTGCCAGCAGCCAAGGAAGGGAGGAGCAGTTCTTC. The V gene is TRBV3-1, the J gene TRBJ2-1; a weak D match, TRBD2 (5 bases). Germline CDR1 and CDR2: LGHDT and YNNKEL (reference sequence). V was trimmed by 1 base and J by 10 bases, leaving 8 bases between them. The CDR3 length is 12 residues.

The chain employs TRBV2 and TRBJ1-3; 8 bases fit TRBD1. CDR1 SNHLY and CDR2 FYNNEI come from the germline V gene. Unmatched junction bases numbered 1, after V lost 6 bases and J lost 0 bases. The CDR3 spans 14 residues. DNA of the CDR3: TGTGCCAGCAGACAGGGGGTCTCTGGAAACACCATATATTTT. It specifies CASRQGVSGNTIYF.

The rearrangement joins TRBV5-1 to TRBJ2-2, with TRBD2 matching 7 bases. The V gene end was trimmed by 6 bases and the J gene end by 2 bases; junction bases not matched to a gene: 4. The CDR3 loop spans 14 amino acids. Germline lookup yields CDR1 SGHRS and CDR2 YFSETQ. CDR3 coding DNA: TGCGCCAGCAAGAAGCGGGAAAACACCGGGGAGCTGTTTTTT. It is translated as CASKKRENTGELFF.

This clonotype was seen at least ten times. The chain is built from TRBV20-1 and TRBJ2-1; D is unresolved. From germline, CDR1 is DFQATT and CDR2 SNEGSKA (reference sequence). The CDR3 totals 16 residues. Trimming took 1 base from V and 2 from J, leaving 15 bases between them. The CDR3 region is CSARGGSLSTYNEQFF. The CDR3 DNA follows: TGCAGTGCTAGAGGAGGCAGCTTGAGCACCTACAATGAGCAGTTCTTC.

This clonotype was recorded many times. V usage is TRBV7-3 and J usage is TRBJ2-1; the match to TRBD2 covers 14 bases. The CDR3 covers 15 residues. The V gene end was trimmed by 5 bases and the J gene end by 7 bases; junction bases not matched to a gene: 4. CDR1 and CDR2 from the germline V gene are SGHTA and FQGTGA. The CDR3 DNA sequence: TGTGCCAGCAGCGGACTAGCGGGAGGAAGGAATGAGCAGTTCTTC. This codes for CASSGLAGGRNEQFF. The full variable domain, completed using reference TRBV7-3 and TRBJ2-1, is GAGVSQTPSNKVTEKGKYVELRCDPISGHTALYWYRQSLGQGPEFLIYFQGTGAADDSGLPNDRFFAVRPEGSVSTLKIQRTERGDSAVYLCASSGLAGGRNEQFFGPGTRLTVL.

This clonotype was counted at least ten times. The V and J genes are TRBV11-2 and TRBJ2-5, with 7 nucleotides matching TRBD2. Per germline, CDR1 SGHAT and CDR2 FQNNGV. V lost 0 bases, J lost 1 base, and 2 bases stayed unmatched. The CDR3 spans 15 residues. The CDR3 protein is CASSLDGGGQETQYF. The DNA of the CDR3 is TGTGCCAGCAGCTTAGATGGCGGGGGCCAAGAGACCCAGTACTTC.

The chain employs TRBV19 and TRBJ1-1; 8 bases match TRBD1. Germline trimming cut 7 bases from V and 5 bases from J; bases unmatched to any gene: 12. Germline lookup yields CDR1 LNHDA and CDR2 SQIVND (reference sequence). CDR3 length: 15 amino acids. The CDR3 here is CASNPGQEIVTEAFF. The CDR3 coding sequence is TGTGCCAGTAACCCGGGACAGGAGATCGTAACTGAAGCTTTCTTT.

Many counts were recorded for this clonotype. The chain joins TRBV7-9 to TRBJ1-1, with D uncertain. The CDR3 extends over 15 amino acids. V was cut by 1 base and J by 1 base, with 10 bases left in between. The germline gives CDR1 SEHNR, CDR2 FQNEAQ (reference sequence). The CDR3: CASSLDGSANTEAFF. The CDR3 nucleotides are TGTGCCAGCAGCTTAGACGGCAGTGCGAACACTGAAGCTTTCTTT.

A few counts support this clonotype. J is TRBJ2-2 and V is TRBV11-2, with D possibly being TRBD1 (6 bases). The CDR3 extends over 15 amino acids. Looked up from germline, CDR1 is SGHAT and CDR2 is FQNNGV. Trimming took off 2 bases at V and 2 bases at J, with 9 bases between the two ends. CDR3 DNA: TGTGCCAGCAGCTTACAACAGGGCAACACCGGGGAGCTGTTTTTT. The encoded protein is CASSLQQGNTGELFF. Full variable domain (missing parts from reference TRBV11-2 and TRBJ2-2): EAGVAQSPRYKIIEKRQSVAFWCNPISGHATLYWYQQILGQGPKLLIQFQNNGVVDDSQLPKDRFSAERLKGVDSTLKIQPAKLEDSAVYLCASSLQQGNTGELFFGEGSRLTVL.

The rearrangement uses TRBV5-6 and TRBJ2-1; a possible D gene is TRBD2 (5 bases). This CDR3 spans 14 amino acids. The V gene lost 5 bases and the J gene lost 5 bases, with 14 bases spanning the gap. Germline lookup yields CDR1 SGHDT and CDR2 YYEEEE. The CDR3 region is CASRLPGNNNEQFF. In DNA form, the CDR3 reads TGTGCCAGCAGATTGCCGGGGAATAACAATGAGCAGTTCTTC.